The entry below describes one TCR beta chain. Its antigen is as yet unknown. Other DNA sequences from this sample encode an identical CDR3 as well. Only in-frame clones appear in the TCRdb table, and some are missing; sequencing was by immunoSEQ multiplex PCR. The sample lists fewer than 120,000 clones, over 85% occurring once. Germline-derived CDR1 and CDR2 are KGHSH and LQKENI. The CDR3 loop spans 15 amino acids. Trimming shortened V by 3 bases and J by 4 bases, and 15 bases separated the two germline ends. This entry is derived from a study of siplizumab effects on memory and regulatory T cells. Points from the study as a whole: Proliferating Tregs' suppressive function in siplizumab cultures went unconfirmed.

The chain recombines TRBV18 with TRBJ1-1, with D possibly being TRBD1 (5 bases). The sequencing sample was made of CD4+ T cells sorted from blood. This receptor was taken from a human donor in good health. The chain's CDR3 is CASSPLGGGGTEAFF. In DNA form, the CDR3 reads TGTGCCAGCTCACCTCTCGGGGGAGGAGGCACTGAAGCTTTCTTT. Based on the CDR3 plus reference TRBV18 and TRBJ1-1, the full variable domain is NAGVMQNPRHLVRRRGQEARLRCSPMKGHSHVYWYRQLPEEGLKFMVYLQKENIIDESGMPKERFSAEFPKEGPSILRIQQVVRGDSAAYFCASSPLGGGGTEAFFGQGTRLTVV.